This entry features one T cell receptor (beta chain) sequence. The antigen is undetermined. The second PCR ran roughly 6 to 11 cycles with a sample-barcoded 5' primer and J-beta primers. Each cDNA was tagged by a template-switch adaptor containing 12 random nucleotides. TCRdb re-called the 5' RACE reads with MiXCR, one entry per CDR3 protein. The sample holds 1.6 million or so distinct CDR3 sequences, approximately 32% seen once. The CDR3 is made up of 13 amino acids. The germline gives CDR1 SQVTM, CDR2 ANQGSEA. The sample originates from a study of blood T cells in healthy people across ages. General study results and limits: Older age went with lower TCR beta diversity per million T cells, in a roughly linear way. Donor CMV infection status was unknown, possibly confounding age-related changes in expanded clonotypes. Naive T cell percentage and TCR beta diversity correlated strongly.

V and J are TRBV29-1 and TRBJ2-3, with D unclear. The sequence derives from a woman aged 30 to 39 in good health. Material: blood. This CDR3 is CSASLPSTDTQYF. The CDR3 region has the DNA TGCAGTGCCTCACTACCTAGCACAGATACGCAGTATTTT.